This T cell receptor (beta chain) was identified during a study of cytomegalovirus exposure and HLA in healthy donors. Findings and caveats of the study: According to a later analysis, most TCR beta chains associated with CMV appeared HLA-restricted.

Concerning this clone itself: Its target is not known.

Germline V lookup: CDR1 SGHAT, CDR2 FQNNGV. V lost 3 bases and J lost 2; bases outside the gene matches: 3. This CDR3 comprises 15 residues. It was with 60 Vbeta and 13 Jbeta primers that the PCR ran. The data were produced by immunoSEQ multiplex PCR, yet TCRdb's version contains in-frame clones alone and is incomplete. The sample shows about 120,000 clones, around 77% of them seen only once. What was sequenced was PBMCs. The TCR sequence derives from a man younger than 35 in good health and CMV-seropositive. This sequence joins TRBV11-2 and TRBJ1-5; 8 positions match TRBD1. CDR3 protein: CASSLDRVGNQPQHF. Written as DNA, the CDR3 is TGTGCCAGCAGCTTGGACAGGGTCGGCAATCAGCCCCAGCATTTT.